These 31 T cell receptor beta chains came from one sample sequenced in a study of Ad26.COV2.S vaccination and SARS-CoV-2 variants. Treatment of the sample: some 20 received Ad26.COV2.S at low or high dose, single or two shots; 5 received placebo; per-sample allocation not given. Samples analyzed were those drawn on day 63 after the first vaccine or placebo injection. The assay was immunoSEQ multiplex PCR, and TCRdb's table has in-frame clones only and misses some. The repertoire holds 250,000 or so clones, around nine tenths seen once, with just under 3% in the top ten. The material was peripheral blood, obtained in a trial of Ad26.COV2.S vaccine versus placebo. The receptors were gathered from a person aged 18-65 years who received the Ad26.COV2.S COVID-19 vaccine or a placebo.

The CDR3 coding sequence is TGCGCCAGCAGGTCTGCAGGGACTGGGGCCAACGTCCTGACTTTC. Translation: CASRSAGTGANVLTF. The chain recombines TRBV5-1 with TRBJ2-6; maybe TRBD1 (5 bases). The CDR3 has 15 residues. CDR1 and CDR2 from the germline V gene are SGHRS and YFSETQ. The germline V and J ends were trimmed by 5 bases and 2 bases, with 11 bases remaining between them.

The chain employs TRBV9 and TRBJ1-3; D is undetermined. The V and J ends lost 5 bases and 0 bases respectively, with 9 bases between them. The V gene's germline CDR1 is SGDLS and CDR2 YYNGEE. This CDR3 contains 14 residues. The CDR3, as DNA: TGTGCCAGCAGTATACTGGACTCTGGAAACACCATATATTTT. It encodes CASSILDSGNTIYF.

V is TRBV5-4 and J is TRBJ2-7; 9 nucleotides match TRBD1. Germline V gene lookup returns CDR1 SGHNT and CDR2 YYREEE (reference sequence). CDR3 size: 15 residues. The J segment lost 6 bases and the V segment lost 0 bases, leaving 7 bases of the junction unmatched. CDR3 nucleotides: TGTGCCAGCAGCTTGGCGGGACAGGGCGTTGGCGAGCAGTACTTC. Residues: CASSLAGQGVGEQYF.

V is TRBV12-3 or TRBV12-4 and J is TRBJ1-5, with D maybe TRBD1 (5 bases). This CDR3 comprises 12 residues. Trimming shortened V by 3 bases and J by 11 bases, and 11 bases separated the two germline ends. The CDR3 region has the DNA TGTGCCAGCAGTTTGGTCGGAGGGGCCCAGCATTTT. Translating gives CASSLVGGAQHF.

The V call is TRBV19, the J call TRBJ2-5; 7 nucleotides agree with TRBD1. The CDR3 runs to 13 residues. With V trimmed by 6 bases and J by 7 bases, 8 bases remained unmatched. Germline V gives CDR1 LNHDA, CDR2 SQIVND (reference sequence). CDR3 DNA: TGTGCCAGTAGCGAAGGGACAGAGGGGACCCAGTACTTC. Amino acids: CASSEGTEGTQYF.

This chain joins TRBV9 and TRBJ1-1; maybe TRBD1 (6 bases). V gave up 2 bases and J gave up 0 bases, with 8 bases separating them. CDR3 length: 14 residues. Germline V gives CDR1 SGDLS, CDR2 YYNGEE. CDR3 protein: CASSVGQMNTEAFF. The CDR3 DNA follows: TGTGCCAGCAGCGTTGGACAGATGAACACTGAAGCTTTCTTT.

The genes are TRBV3-1 (or the pseudogene TRBV3-2) and TRBJ1-2, with D perhaps matching TRBD1 (6 bases). V was trimmed by 4 bases and J by 3 bases, leaving 15 bases between them. Germline V gene sequence: CDR1 LGHDT, CDR2 YNNKEL (reference sequence). There are 15 residues in the CDR3. In DNA, the CDR3 is TGTGCCAGCAGCCCAAGCGGGACATTACACTATGGCTACACCTTC. Translation gives CASSPSGTLHYGYTF.

DNA for the CDR3: TGCGCCAGCAGCTTGGGGGATCGAGAGGGGCGGGACACTGAAGCTTTCTTT. Translation gives CASSLGDREGRDTEAFF. The chain uses TRBV5-1 and TRBJ1-1, with a weak D call TRBD1 (5 bases). With 0 bases removed from V and 3 bases from J, the gap between germline ends came to 18 bases. Germline V lookup: CDR1 SGHRS, CDR2 YFSETQ. This CDR3 has 17 residues.

Points on this clone: Within the sample, other DNA sequences also encode this same CDR3. CDR3: CASSFGGNQPQHF. The CDR3 coding sequence is TGTGCCAGCAGTTTTGGGGGGAATCAGCCCCAGCATTTT. This rearrangement joins TRBV12-3 or TRBV12-4 to TRBJ1-5, with D possibly being TRBD1 (5 bases). V gave up 3 bases and J gave up 4 bases, with 7 bases separating them. This CDR3 is built from 13 residues.

The sample holds one count of this clone. The rearrangement links TRBV18 to TRBJ2-3; D possibly corresponds to TRBD2 (6 bases). Germline CDR1 and CDR2: KGHSH and LQKENI. Trimming took off 0 bases at V and 1 base at J, with 8 bases between the two ends. This CDR3 spans 15 amino acids. CDR3 DNA sequence: TGTGCCAGCTCACCACCGGGGGGAGGCACAGATACGCAGTATTTT. Translating gives CASSPPGGGTDTQYF. Supplemented by reference TRBV18 and TRBJ2-3, the full variable domain reads NAGVMQNPRHLVRRRGQEARLRCSPMKGHSHVYWYRQLPEEGLKFMVYLQKENIIDESGMPKERFSAEFPKEGPSILRIQQVVRGDSAAYFCASSPPGGGTDTQYFGPGTRLTVL.

The genes are TRBV6-5 and TRBJ2-7, with D uncertain. Trimming left V 6 bases short and J 2 bases short, with 11 bases between. The CDR3 is 13 residues long. Germline V gene data show CDR1 as MNHEY and CDR2 as SVGAGI. The CDR3 here is CASSQTPPYEQYV. The CDR3 bases are TGTGCCAGCAGCCAGACACCCCCCTACGAGCAGTACGTC.

The gene calls are TRBV27 and TRBJ2-6; TRBD1 or TRBD2 may be the D gene (5 bases each). The CDR3 is 17 amino acids. Germline loops: CDR1 MNHEY, CDR2 SMNVEV (reference sequence). The V gene lost 4 bases and the J gene lost 0 bases, with 13 bases spanning the gap. The CDR3, as DNA: TGTGCCAGCAGTTGGTCGGGGCTTAACTCTGGGGCCAACGTCCTGACTTTC. Its translation: CASSWSGLNSGANVLTF.

The rearrangement links TRBV6-6 to TRBJ1-5, with 9 bases fitting TRBD1. Germline V gene data show CDR1 as MNHNY and CDR2 as SVGAGI (reference sequence). This CDR3 contains 16 residues. J lost 2 bases, V lost 4 bases, and 6 bases had no gene match. CDR3 region: CASSSTDRGGNQPQHF. DNA of the CDR3: TGTGCCAGCAGTTCCACGGACAGGGGAGGCAATCAGCCCCAGCATTTT.

This sequence joins TRBV28 and TRBJ1-1; D is unclear. With 2 bases removed from V and 1 base from J, the gap between germline ends came to 14 bases. The CDR3 consists of 16 residues. Germline-derived CDR1 and CDR2 are MDHEN and SYDVKM. CDR3 sequence: CASSLKGWWENTEAFF. In DNA, the CDR3 is TGTGCCAGCAGTTTAAAAGGGTGGTGGGAGAACACTGAAGCTTTCTTT.

The chain recombines TRBV27 with TRBJ1-6; 8 nucleotides line up with TRBD1. Per germline, CDR1 MNHEY and CDR2 SMNVEV (reference sequence). This CDR3 comprises 17 residues. Trimming at V came to 6 bases and at J to 2 bases, leaving 9 bases not matched to a gene. CDR3 protein: CASSPILQGAYNSPLHF. The CDR3 DNA sequence: TGTGCCAGCAGCCCTATCTTACAGGGGGCCTATAATTCACCCCTCCACTTT.

This rearrangement joins TRBV6-2 or TRBV6-3 to TRBJ1-1, with a tentative D call TRBD1 (5 bases). Germline V gene lookup returns CDR1 MNHEY and CDR2 SVGEGT. This CDR3 region has 14 residues. Trimming pared 0 bases from V and 7 bases from J, leaving 12 bases between. The DNA of the CDR3 is TGTGCCAGCAGTTACTCGAACCAGGGCAGTGAAGCTTTCTTT. This translates into CASSYSNQGSEAFF.

The CDR3: CASSRLAGATNEQFF. The CDR3 DNA sequence: TGTGCCAGCAGCCGACTAGCGGGAGCAACCAATGAGCAGTTCTTC. The chain carries TRBV7-3 and TRBJ2-1, with 12 bases identical to TRBD2. CDR1 SGHTA and CDR2 FQGTGA come from the germline V gene. CDR3 length: 15 amino acids. V was clipped by 5 bases and J by 6 bases; unmatched bases: 5.

J is TRBJ2-1 and V is TRBV2, with unresolved D. Between the trimmed V and J ends, which lost 8 bases and 9 bases, there was a span of 11 bases. CDR3 size: 11 residues. The germline V gene has CDR1 SNHLY and CDR2 FYNNEI. CDR3 loop: CASAVGREQFF. CDR3 sequence (DNA): TGTGCCAGCGCCGTCGGTCGTGAGCAGTTCTTC. Supplemented by reference TRBV2 and TRBJ2-1, the full variable domain reads EPEVTQTPSHQVTQMGQEVILRCVPISNHLYFYWYRQILGQKVEFLVSFYNNEISEKSEIFDDQFSVERPDGSNFTLKIRSTKLEDSAMYFCASAVGREQFFGPGTRLTVL.

The rearrangement links TRBV6-5 to TRBJ1-2, with TRBD1 matching 8 bases. Trimming cost V 6 bases and J 8 bases; bases outside gene matches: 11. The CDR3 covers 14 residues. The germline CDR1 and CDR2 sequences are MNHEY and SVGAGI. CDR3 amino acids: CASRILTGDLGYTF. CDR3 bases: TGTGCCAGCAGGATATTGACAGGGGATCTCGGCTACACCTTC.

This clone showed up just once. This sequence joins TRBV4-3 and TRBJ2-2; D possibly uses TRBD1 or TRBD2 (6 bases each). CDR1 and CDR2 (germline): LGHNA, YSLEER. The CDR3 spans 17 residues. V dropped 1 base and J dropped 4 bases, with 16 bases sitting between them. In nucleotides, the CDR3 is TGCGCCAGCAGCCAAGGTCCCGGGGGCCGGGGCACCGGGGAGCTGTTTTTT. Its protein is CASSQGPGGRGTGELFF.

The V call is TRBV13, the J call TRBJ2-7; maybe TRBD2 (5 bases). Germline lookup yields CDR1 PRHDT and CDR2 FYEKMQ (reference sequence). The V gene lost 3 bases and the J gene lost 1 base, with 13 bases spanning the gap. This CDR3 contains 15 residues. CDR3 DNA: TGTGCCAGCAGCTTTCTTCGTCGAGGGTCCTACGAGCAGTACGTC. Translated: CASSFLRRGSYEQYV.

The table lists this clone with a count of one. CDR3 residues: CATSTGENEQFF. For the CDR3, the DNA is TGTGCCACCAGCACAGGGGAAAATGAGCAGTTCTTC. The genes are TRBV15 and TRBJ2-1, with D possibly TRBD1 on 6 matching bases. The V gene lost 4 bases and the J gene lost 7 bases, with 8 bases spanning the gap. The length of the CDR3 is 12 residues. The germline CDR1 and CDR2 sequences are LNHNV and YYDKDF (reference sequence).

This chain connects TRBV25-1 to TRBJ1-3; D gene ambiguous. V was cut by 6 bases and J by 1 base, with 4 bases left in between. This CDR3 is 12 amino acids long. Germline V lookup: CDR1 MGHDK, CDR2 SYGVNS. CDR3 in amino acids: CASRRSGNTIYF. The DNA of the CDR3 is TGTGCCAGCAGGAGGTCTGGAAACACCATATATTTT.

V is TRBV18 and J is TRBJ2-3, with 10 bases that match TRBD2. Looked up from germline, CDR1 is KGHSH and CDR2 is LQKENI. The trim removed 5 bases at V and 0 bases at J, leaving 5 bases unmatched. CDR3 length: 16 residues. In nucleotides, the CDR3 is TGTGCCAGCTCATACAGCGGGGGGGCAAGCACAGATACGCAGTATTTT. Protein product: CASSYSGGASTDTQYF.

The chain employs TRBV3-1 (or the pseudogene TRBV3-2) and TRBJ2-1, with unresolved D. The germline gives CDR1 LGHDT, CDR2 YNNKEL (reference sequence). The CDR3 loop spans 13 amino acids. V shed 6 bases and J shed 7 bases, with 13 bases lying between them. CDR3 nucleotides: TGTGCCAGCAGGACCTGGAAGCAGAATGAGCAGTTCTTC. This gives the protein CASRTWKQNEQFF.

This clone occurred once. The chain has TRBV6-5 and TRBJ2-1; 9 bases align to TRBD2. Unmatched junction bases numbered 2, after V lost 0 bases and J lost 5 bases. CDR3 length equals 15 residues. CDR1 is MNHEY, CDR2 SVGAGI, per germline. The CDR3 is CASSYSGLANNEQFF. Written as DNA, the CDR3 is TGTGCCAGCAGTTACTCGGGACTAGCAAACAATGAGCAGTTCTTC.

J is TRBJ1-2 and V is TRBV6-5, with D unclear. The ends were cut back, 10 bases at V and 4 bases at J, with 16 bases in the middle. The CDR3 sequence is 13 residues long. Germline values: CDR1 MNHEY, CDR2 SVGAGI. DNA for the CDR3: TGTGCCACCCGGGCGGCGAGAGGCTATGGCTACACCTTC. Amino acids: CATRAARGYGYTF.

The gene calls are TRBV6-2 or TRBV6-3 and TRBJ2-5; a possible D gene is TRBD2 (6 bases). From germline, CDR1 is MNHEY and CDR2 SVGEGT. This CDR3 contains 15 residues. The V and J ends lost 4 bases and 0 bases respectively, with 12 bases between them. CDR3 nucleotides: TGTGCCAGCAGTTCCAGGACTACGTACCAAGAGACCCAGTACTTC. Translated: CASSSRTTYQETQYF.

V is TRBV7-3 and J is TRBJ2-5; 10 nucleotides match TRBD2. Germline loops: CDR1 SGHTA, CDR2 FQGTGA. The V and J ends lost 4 bases and 2 bases, in that order; junction bases with no gene match: 4. This CDR3 is 15 amino acids long. The CDR3, as DNA: TGTGCCAGCAGCTCGGGACTAGCGTGGCAAGAGACCCAGTACTTC. Amino acids: CASSSGLAWQETQYF.

J is TRBJ2-3 and V is TRBV5-6, with 13 bases that match TRBD2. Germline values: CDR1 SGHDT, CDR2 YYEEEE. J gave up 6 bases and V 4 bases, and 8 bases lay outside the gene matches. CDR3 size: 16 residues. CDR3 bases: TGTGCCAGCAGCCGACGGACTAGCGGGAGCGCGGATACGCAGTATTTT. Its translation is CASSRRTSGSADTQYF.

The gene calls are TRBV5-4 and TRBJ1-3, with D possibly being TRBD1 (6 bases). CDR1 SGHNT and CDR2 YYREEE come from the germline V gene (reference sequence). This CDR3 region has 14 residues. The V gene lost 5 bases and the J gene lost 4 bases, with 13 bases spanning the gap. CDR3 nucleotides: TGTGCCAGCAGAGAGGGACATACAGGAAACACCATATATTTT. Translation gives CASREGHTGNTIYF.